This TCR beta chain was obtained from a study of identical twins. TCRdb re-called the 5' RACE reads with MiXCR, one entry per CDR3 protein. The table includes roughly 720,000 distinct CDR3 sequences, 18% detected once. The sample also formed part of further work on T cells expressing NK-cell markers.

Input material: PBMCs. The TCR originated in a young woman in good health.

This chain's CDR3 is CASRDGTSDHNEQFF. CDR3 DNA sequence: TGTGCCAGCAGGGATGGGACTAGCGACCACAATGAGCAGTTCTTC. The chain has TRBV5-5 and TRBJ2-1, with TRBD2 identical over 10 bases. Germline V gives CDR1 SGHKS, CDR2 YYEKEE (reference sequence). The CDR3 is made up of 15 amino acids. V was clipped by 5 bases and J by 5 bases; unmatched bases: 7.